The next 27 T cell receptor beta chains were all read from a single sample in a study of STAT3 mutations in large granular lymphocyte leukemia. For these TCRs, the target antigens are not known. Study-wide findings and caveats: Every T-LGLL patient had at least one immunodominant TCRbeta clonotype.

The repertoire was sequenced with immunoSEQ multiplex PCR; TCRdb's copy has only in-frame clones and lacks some. The sample has about 8,600 clones, about 89% seen once. The sequencing input was peripheral blood mononuclear cells. The origin of the receptors is a man aged 80 or over with T-cell large granular lymphocyte leukemia. Some clones in this sample may be carry-over from other donors' samples.

The chain carries TRBV19 and TRBJ1-1; D gene unclear. Germline CDR1 LNHDA, CDR2 SQIVND (reference sequence). Trimming shortened V by 0 bases and J by 3 bases, and 5 bases separated the two germline ends. The CDR3 has 13 residues. CDR3 sequence: CASSIDIYTEAFF. CDR3 nucleotide sequence: TGTGCCAGTAGTATAGACATTTACACTGAAGCTTTCTTT.

This rearrangement joins TRBV7-2 to TRBJ1-6; 7 bases line up with TRBD1. The CDR3 has 15 residues. Germline lookup yields CDR1 SGHTA and CDR2 FQGNSA. After removal of 6 bases from V and 5 bases from J, the junction contained 7 bases not matched to a gene. CDR3 region: CASRATGSHNSPLHF. The CDR3 coding sequence is TGTGCCAGCAGAGCGACAGGGTCCCATAATTCACCCCTCCACTTT.

The chain uses TRBV30 and TRBJ2-1; the D is unclear. The CDR3 has 11 amino acids. The V and J ends lost 7 bases and 5 bases respectively, with 9 bases between them. CDR1 is GTSNPN and CDR2 is SVGIG in the germline V gene (reference sequence). The CDR3 sequence is CASGYNNEQFF. CDR3 coding DNA: TGTGCCTCCGGTTACAACAATGAGCAGTTCTTC.

V and J are TRBV6-1 and TRBJ2-3; D may match TRBD1 or TRBD2 (5 bases each). Germline loops: CDR1 MNHNS, CDR2 SASEGT. The CDR3 is 15 residues long. V was clipped by 2 bases and J by 3 bases, with 12 bases between them. This CDR3 reads CASSEIGASTDTQYF. The CDR3 coding sequence is TGTGCCAGCAGTGAAATCGGGGCCTCGACAGATACGCAGTATTTT.

V usage is TRBV5-1 and J usage is TRBJ2-2; 10 bases align to TRBD1. The V gene's germline CDR1 is SGHRS and CDR2 YFSETQ. CDR3 length: 18 residues. Trimming cost V 4 bases and J 5 bases; bases outside gene matches: 14. The CDR3, as DNA: TGCGCCAGCAGCCAAGAGGGACAGGGGACTTATGCGACCGGGGAGCTGTTTTTT. The encoded protein is CASSQEGQGTYATGELFF.

The chain is built from TRBV19 and TRBJ1-5, with D maybe TRBD1 (5 bases). Trimming removed 5 bases from V and 7 bases from J, with 15 bases in between. The CDR3 is made up of 14 amino acids. Per the germline V gene, CDR1 is LNHDA and CDR2 is SQIVND (reference sequence). In DNA, the CDR3 is TGTGCCAGTAGTGGGGAGGGGACCGGGCAGCCCCAGCATTTT. This translates into CASSGEGTGQPQHF. Based on the CDR3 plus reference TRBV19 and TRBJ1-5, the full variable domain is DGGITQSPKYLFRKEGQNVTLSCEQNLNHDAMYWYRQDPGQGLRLIYYSQIVNDFQKGDIAEGYSVSREKKESFPLTVTSAQKNPTAFYLCASSGEGTGQPQHFGDGTRLSIL.

V gene TRBV11-3 combines with J gene TRBJ2-2; D ambiguous. This CDR3 region has 14 residues. CDR1 is SGHNT and CDR2 is YENEEA in the germline V gene. Trimming took off 1 base at V and 5 bases at J, with 8 bases between the two ends. CDR3 residues: CASSLAGRTGELFF. The CDR3 DNA sequence: TGTGCCAGCAGCTTAGCAGGACGGACCGGGGAGCTGTTTTTT.

The V and J genes are TRBV5-1 and TRBJ2-3, with D perhaps matching TRBD2 (6 bases). V lost 5 bases and J 2 bases, leaving 15 bases between the germline ends. There are 15 residues in the CDR3. Per germline, CDR1 SGHRS and CDR2 YFSETQ. Here the CDR3 reads CASRLAVPVTDTQYF. CDR3 in DNA: TGCGCCAGCAGATTAGCGGTCCCTGTCACAGATACGCAGTATTTT. The complete variable domain, with remaining parts taken from reference TRBV5-1 and TRBJ2-3, reads KAGVTQTPRYLIKTRGQQVTLSCSPISGHRSVSWYQQTPGQGLQFLFEYFSETQRNKGNFPGRFSGRQFSNSRSEMNVSTLELGDSALYLCASRLAVPVTDTQYFGPGTRLTVL.

J is TRBJ1-2 and V is TRBV9, with a tentative D call TRBD1 (5 bases). Germline CDR1 is SGDLS and CDR2 is YYNGEE. The CDR3 extends over 15 amino acids. Between the trimmed V and J ends, which lost 4 bases and 4 bases, there was a span of 17 bases. The CDR3 nucleotides read TGTGCCAGCAGCACAGGACTCGGACAAGGCTATGGCTACACCTTC. Translation: CASSTGLGQGYGYTF.

This chain links TRBV7-2 with TRBJ2-3; 12 bases agree with TRBD1. Germline CDR1 reads SGHTA; CDR2 reads FQGNSA. This CDR3 is 16 amino acids long. Trimming removed 3 bases from V and 12 bases from J; junction bases left unmatched: 13. CDR3 region: CASSFVGGTGGQGQYF. As DNA, the CDR3 is TGTGCCAGCAGCTTCGTAGGGGGGACAGGGGGCCAAGGTCAGTATTTT.

V usage is TRBV5-1 and J usage is TRBJ2-2; 9 bases line up with TRBD1. J gave up 3 bases and V 0 bases, and 3 bases lay outside the gene matches. The germline CDR1 and CDR2 sequences are SGHRS and YFSETQ. The CDR3 has 16 residues. The DNA for the CDR3 is TGCGCCAGCAGCTTGGGGGACAGGGAGGACACCGGGGAGCTGTTTTTT. Translation gives CASSLGDREDTGELFF.

The V call is TRBV7-9, the J call TRBJ1-2; maybe TRBD1 (6 bases). Trimming cost V 1 base and J 2 bases, with 14 bases left between them. The CDR3 runs 16 residues. Germline V CDR1 and CDR2: SEHNR, FQNEAQ (reference sequence). The CDR3 here is CASSLGLGGANYGYTF. The CDR3 bases are TGTGCCAGCAGCTTAGGCCTAGGGGGGGCCAACTATGGCTACACCTTC.

The chain couples TRBV7-9 to TRBJ1-6, with 7 bases aligning to TRBD1. V trimming: 5 bases; J trimming: 9 bases; junction bases outside the gene matches: 10. CDR3 size: 15 residues. CDR1 SEHNR and CDR2 FQNEAQ come from the germline V gene (reference sequence). CDR3 sequence (DNA): TGTGCCAGCAGCCCGTCGACAGGGCTCGGTTCACCCCTCCACTTT. This encodes CASSPSTGLGSPLHF. The full variable domain, its missing parts supplied by reference TRBV7-9 and TRBJ1-6, is DTGVSQNPRHKITKRGQNVTFRCDPISEHNRLYWYRQTLGQGPEFLTYFQNEAQLEKSRLLSDRFSAERPKGSFSTLEIQRTEQGDSAMYLCASSPSTGLGSPLHFGNGTRLTVT.

V is TRBV19 and J is TRBJ2-5; D is perhaps TRBD1 (6 bases). Germline V gene lookup returns CDR1 LNHDA and CDR2 SQIVND (reference sequence). The CDR3 is 17 amino acids. With 10 bases removed from V and 2 bases from J, the gap between germline ends came to 26 bases. The CDR3 sequence: CATDWGQDKEKQETQYF. The CDR3 DNA is TGTGCCACCGACTGGGGGCAGGACAAAGAGAAACAAGAGACCCAGTACTTC.

This sequence joins TRBV19 and TRBJ1-2; 9 bases align to TRBD1. The CDR3 has 14 amino acids. Losses at the gene ends were 5 bases for V and 8 bases for J; bases not matched to a gene: 9. Looked up from germline, CDR1 is LNHDA and CDR2 is SQIVND (reference sequence). The CDR3 coding sequence is TGTGCCAGTAGTCCCGCCGGACAGGGGAGAGGCTACACCTTC. Translated: CASSPAGQGRGYTF. Based on the CDR3 plus reference TRBV19 and TRBJ1-2, the full variable domain is DGGITQSPKYLFRKEGQNVTLSCEQNLNHDAMYWYRQDPGQGLRLIYYSQIVNDFQKGDIAEGYSVSREKKESFPLTVTSAQKNPTAFYLCASSPAGQGRGYTFGSGTRLTVV.

The chain carries TRBV13 and TRBJ1-6; unclear D gene. The CDR3 is made up of 14 amino acids. Per the germline V gene, CDR1 is PRHDT and CDR2 is FYEKMQ (reference sequence). Between the trimmed V and J ends, which lost 2 bases and 10 bases, there was a span of 12 bases. In DNA form, the CDR3 reads TGTGCCAGCAGCTTACGTCCGACCAGCTCACCCCTCCACTTT. Protein: CASSLRPTSSPLHF. Variable domain in full (rest from reference TRBV13 and TRBJ1-6): AAGVIQSPRHLIKEKRETATLKCYPIPRHDTVYWYQQGPGQDPQFLISFYEKMQSDKGSIPDRFSAQQFSDYHSELNMSSLELGDSALYFCASSLRPTSSPLHFGNGTRLTVT.

The V and J genes are TRBV6-4 and TRBJ1-2, with 11 positions matching TRBD1. Germline V CDR1 and CDR2: MRHNA, SNTAGT. The CDR3 loop spans 15 amino acids. After removal of 8 bases from V and 4 bases from J, the junction contained 9 bases not matched to a gene. The CDR3 bases are TGTGCCAGCGCCGCCGAGGGACAGGGGGGCTATGGCTACACCTTC. Translating gives CASAAEGQGGYGYTF.

The chain is built from TRBV6-5 and TRBJ1-1; D is ambiguous. CDR1 is MNHEY, CDR2 SVGAGI, per germline. The CDR3 totals 15 residues. V shed 10 bases and J shed 1 base, with 19 bases lying between them. Here the CDR3 reads CATRLRSGTNTEAFF. The CDR3 nucleotides read TGTGCCACCCGACTCCGGTCGGGAACGAACACTGAAGCTTTCTTT.

The chain employs TRBV18 and TRBJ1-1; no firm D call. Germline V lookup: CDR1 KGHSH, CDR2 LQKENI. The CDR3 is 13 residues long. V lost 6 bases to trimming and J lost 1 base, with 9 bases between them. This CDR3 reads CASSTGQNTEAFF. The CDR3 DNA follows: TGTGCCAGCTCGACCGGGCAGAACACTGAAGCTTTCTTT.

This clone showed up just once. The V gene is TRBV4-1, the J gene TRBJ2-7, with a tentative D call TRBD1 (5 bases). Germline CDR1 MGHRA, CDR2 YSYEKL. The V gene lost 1 base and the J gene lost 1 base, with 14 bases spanning the gap. The CDR3 is 16 amino acids. CDR3 region: CASSQAGIQGSYEQYF. The CDR3 DNA is TGCGCCAGCAGCCAAGCCGGCATTCAGGGTTCCTACGAGCAGTACTTC.

V usage is TRBV30 and J usage is TRBJ1-2; 9 bases fit TRBD1. Per germline, CDR1 GTSNPN and CDR2 SVGIG (reference sequence). V shed 3 bases and J 13 bases; nucleotides not matched to a gene: 6. This CDR3 region has 11 residues. The CDR3 DNA follows: TGTGCCTGGAGGGGGGACAGGGCTCCCACCTTC. Translation gives CAWRGDRAPTF.

The CDR3 sequence is CASSIADVGNTIYF. CDR3 sequence (DNA): TGTGCCAGTAGTATTGCGGACGTCGGAAACACCATATATTTT. J is TRBJ1-3 and V is TRBV19; D is ambiguous. Per the germline V gene, CDR1 is LNHDA and CDR2 is SQIVND (reference sequence). Between the trimmed V and J ends, which lost 3 bases and 4 bases, there was a span of 10 bases. CDR3 length: 14 amino acids.

The gene calls are TRBV6-1 and TRBJ2-2; D call uncertain. Germline assignment: CDR1 MNHNS and CDR2 SASEGT. The CDR3 covers 12 residues. The V and J ends lost 4 bases and 7 bases respectively, with 7 bases between them. This chain's CDR3 is CASSVASGELFF. DNA for the CDR3: TGTGCCAGCAGTGTTGCCAGCGGGGAGCTGTTTTTT.

The chain is built from TRBV11-2 and TRBJ2-5, with 8 bases identical to TRBD1. Germline CDR1 SGHAT, CDR2 FQNNGV. The CDR3 is 14 amino acids. V was clipped by 1 base and J by 4 bases; unmatched bases: 2. CDR3 DNA: TGTGCCAGCAGCTTAGGAGGACAGGGAGAGACCCAGTACTTC. Translated: CASSLGGQGETQYF.

The chain carries TRBV4-1 and TRBJ1-2; TRBD1 matches 8 bases. The junction had 10 bases not matched to a gene; V was cut back by 4 bases and J by 6 bases. Germline assignment: CDR1 MGHRA and CDR2 YSYEKL. The CDR3 contains 15 residues. CDR3 in DNA: TGCGCCAGCAGCCCTCGGACAGGGACACAGGATGGCTACACCTTC. Protein product: CASSPRTGTQDGYTF.

The chain combines TRBV5-1 with TRBJ1-2, with a weak D call TRBD1 (6 bases). Germline CDR1 SGHRS, CDR2 YFSETQ. V lost 5 bases and J lost 4, with 12 bases in between. This CDR3 is 13 amino acids long. CDR3 nucleotide sequence: TGCGCCAGCAGAAAAACAGGGATCTATGGCTACACCTTC. Its translation: CASRKTGIYGYTF.

This chain uses TRBV18 with TRBJ1-4; no definite D call. The CDR3 is 12 amino acids. The V and J ends lost 2 bases and 6 bases respectively, with 4 bases between them. Germline values: CDR1 KGHSH, CDR2 LQKENI. The CDR3 region is CASSPTDEKLFF. The CDR3 coding sequence is TGTGCCAGCTCACCAACGGATGAAAAACTGTTTTTT.